This TCR beta chain was found in a study of control samples from healthy donors and cancer patients. Produced via immunoSEQ multiplex PCR; TCRdb's table is partial and in-frame only. The top ten clones hold 27% of a sample with roughly 12,000 clones, approximately 95% of them seen once. The J segment lost 7 bases and the V segment lost 2 bases, leaving 8 bases of the junction unmatched. Looked up from germline, CDR1 is SEHNR and CDR2 is FQNEAQ (reference sequence). The CDR3 is 16 residues long. The sequencing input was PBMCs. This sequence was found in a man in his sixties or seventies with head and neck cancer. The gene calls are TRBV7-9 and TRBJ2-2, with TRBD2 matching over 9 bases. CDR3 protein: CASSLNPSGTSGELFF. The CDR3 DNA reads TGTGCCAGCAGCTTAAACCCTAGCGGGACGAGCGGGGAGCTGTTTTTT.